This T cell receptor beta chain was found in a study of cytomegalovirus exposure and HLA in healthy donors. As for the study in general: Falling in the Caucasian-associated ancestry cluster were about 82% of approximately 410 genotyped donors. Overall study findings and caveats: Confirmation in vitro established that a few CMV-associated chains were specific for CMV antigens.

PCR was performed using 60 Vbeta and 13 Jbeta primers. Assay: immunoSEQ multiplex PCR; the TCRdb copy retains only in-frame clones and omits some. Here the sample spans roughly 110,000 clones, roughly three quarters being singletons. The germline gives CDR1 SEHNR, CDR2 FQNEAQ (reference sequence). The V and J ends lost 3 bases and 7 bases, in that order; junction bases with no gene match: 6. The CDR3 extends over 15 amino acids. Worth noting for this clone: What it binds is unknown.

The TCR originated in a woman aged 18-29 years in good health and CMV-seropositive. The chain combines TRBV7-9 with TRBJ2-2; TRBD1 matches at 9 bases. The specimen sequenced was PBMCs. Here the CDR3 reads CASSFPGTGIGELFF. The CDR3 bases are TGTGCCAGCAGCTTTCCCGGGACAGGGATCGGGGAGCTGTTTTTT.